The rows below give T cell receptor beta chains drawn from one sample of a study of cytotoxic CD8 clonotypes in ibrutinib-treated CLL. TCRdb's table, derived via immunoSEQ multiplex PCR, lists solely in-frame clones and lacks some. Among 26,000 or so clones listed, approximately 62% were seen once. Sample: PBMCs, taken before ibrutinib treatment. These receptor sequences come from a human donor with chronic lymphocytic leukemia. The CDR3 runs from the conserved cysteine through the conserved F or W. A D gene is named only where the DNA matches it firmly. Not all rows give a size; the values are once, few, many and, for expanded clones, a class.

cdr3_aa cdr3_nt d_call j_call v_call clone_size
CASGPTGGADTQYF TGTGCCAGCGGCCCAACAGGGGGTGCAGATACGCAGTATTTT TRBD1 TRBJ2-3 TRBV2 -
CASSAASGDELKVAKNIQYF TGTGCCAGCAGTGCAGCTAGCGGGGATGAACTAAAAGTAGCCAAAAACATTCAGTACTTC TRBD2 TRBJ2-4 TRBV2 -
CAISESWDRGRGYTF TGTGCCATCAGTGAGTCGTGGGACAGGGGGCGAGGCTACACCTTC TRBD1 TRBJ1-2 TRBV10-3 few
CASSPPLRGGLDGYTF TGTGCCAGCTCACCACCGCTGAGAGGGGGACTCGATGGCTACACCTTC - TRBJ1-2 TRBV18 few
CASSDRHGKLFF TGTGCCAGCAGTGACAGGCATGGGAAACTGTTTTTT - TRBJ1-4 TRBV25-1 -
CASSSSGGAMITQYF TGTGCCAGCAGTTCGAGCGGGGGAGCCATGATTACGCAGTATTTT TRBD2 TRBJ2-3 TRBV2 once
CASRPGLTNTGELFF TGTGCCAGCAGACCGGGACTAACGAACACCGGGGAGCTGTTTTTT TRBD2 TRBJ2-2 TRBV2 few
CASSEVGTAPTNEKLFF TGTGCCAGCAGTGAGGTCGGGACAGCTCCAACTAATGAAAAACTGTTTTTT TRBD1 TRBJ1-4 TRBV6-1 -
CASSASGTRTDTQYF TGTGCCAGCAGTGCCTCTGGCACCCGCACAGATACGCAGTATTTT - TRBJ2-3 TRBV2 -
CASSLDANQPQHF TGTGCCAGCAGCTTAGATGCCAATCAGCCCCAGCATTTT - TRBJ1-5 TRBV11-2 -
CASSEPGQMNTGELFF TGTGCCAGCAGTGAGCCAGGGCAGATGAACACCGGGGAGCTGTTTTTT - TRBJ2-2 TRBV25-1 few
CATSRDVGGYTF TGTGCCACCAGCAGAGATGTGGGTGGCTACACCTTC - TRBJ1-2 TRBV15 few
CASSAPGEETQYF TGTGCCAGCAGTGCCCCAGGGGAAGAGACCCAGTACTTC - TRBJ2-5 TRBV28 -
CASSSPGWASSTDTQYF TGTGCCAGCAGCTCGCCAGGGTGGGCTAGCAGCACAGATACGCAGTATTTT - TRBJ2-3 TRBV11-2 few
CASSPEIPDTQYF TGTGCCAGCTCACCAGAGATACCAGATACGCAGTATTTT - TRBJ2-3 TRBV18 -
CASSLDGLNTEAFF TGTGCCAGCAGCTTGGATGGTTTGAACACTGAAGCTTTCTTT - TRBJ1-1 TRBV5-8 -
CASIGLTYEQYF TGTGCCAGCATTGGGTTGACCTACGAGCAGTACTTC - TRBJ2-7 TRBV6-5 few
CAWSLGTTPYNEQFF TGTGCCTGGAGTCTCGGGACTACCCCCTACAATGAGCAGTTCTTC TRBD2 TRBJ2-1 TRBV30 -
CASSMTGGSYEQYF TGCGCCAGCAGCATGACAGGGGGTTCCTACGAGCAGTACTTC TRBD1 TRBJ2-7 TRBV4-1 -
CASSEVFEGSYEQYF TGTGCCAGCAGTGAAGTTTTCGAGGGTTCCTACGAGCAGTACTTC - TRBJ2-7 TRBV6-1 -
CASSDNTGLNTEAFF TGTGCCAGCAGCGATAATACAGGGCTGAACACTGAAGCTTTCTTT - TRBJ1-1 TRBV7-6 -
CASSQGQARDYGYTF TGTGCCAGCAGCCAAGGACAGGCCAGGGACTATGGCTACACCTTC TRBD1 TRBJ1-2 TRBV11-2 few
CASSSSGGYTGELFF TGTGCCAGCAGTTCCTCGGGGGGGTACACCGGGGAGCTGTTTTTT TRBD2 TRBJ2-2 TRBV28 few
CAISAPPLLEAFF TGTGCCATCAGTGCCCCCCCCCTACTTGAAGCTTTCTTT - TRBJ1-1 TRBV10-3 -
CASSPLDSPGNTIYF TGTGCCAGCTCACCTTTGGACAGTCCTGGAAACACCATATATTTT - TRBJ1-3 TRBV18 few
CASSQWVSGHRFQIRDYGYTF TGCGCCAGCAGTCAATGGGTGAGTGGCCACCGATTTCAAATTAGGGACTATGGCTACACCTTC - TRBJ1-2 TRBV23-1 -
CASRTSGSYEQYF TGTGCCAGCAGGACTAGCGGCTCCTACGAGCAGTACTTC TRBD2 TRBJ2-7 TRBV7-8 -
CASRLTYDTIYF TGTGCCAGCAGACTTACATATGACACCATATATTTT - TRBJ1-3 TRBV28 -
CASSLQRGGRGEQYF TGTGCCAGCAGCTTACAGCGGGGGGGACGGGGCGAGCAGTACTTC TRBD2 TRBJ2-7 TRBV7-8 -
CASSMGDRNTEAFF TGCGCCAGCAGCATGGGGGACAGGAACACTGAAGCTTTCTTT TRBD1 TRBJ1-1 TRBV5-1 few
CASSLGPPYEQYF TGCGCCAGCAGCTTGGGACCCCCCTACGAGCAGTACTTC - TRBJ2-7 TRBV5-1 -
CASGTGIENTEAFF TGCGCCAGCGGCACCGGGATAGAGAACACTGAAGCTTTCTTT - TRBJ1-1 TRBV5-1 few
CASSVAGSMNTEAFF TGTGCCAGCAGCGTAGCTGGGTCAATGAACACTGAAGCTTTCTTT - TRBJ1-1 TRBV9 -
CASSLGQGQGAKNIQYF TGTGCCAGCAGTCTAGGTCAGGGGCAGGGAGCCAAAAACATTCAGTACTTC - TRBJ2-4 TRBV5-4 few
CASSLLAPGRHTNSPLHF TGTGCCAGCAGTTTATTGGCGCCTGGCAGGCATACAAATTCACCCCTCCACTTT - TRBJ1-6 TRBV27 -
CASSLEAGTRAFF TGTGCCAGCAGCTTAGAGGCGGGGACAAGAGCTTTCTTT - TRBJ1-1 TRBV11-2 -
CASSPGRTSGGAGIEQYF TGTGCCAGCAGTCCAGGGCGGACTAGCGGGGGGGCCGGAATCGAGCAGTACTTC TRBD2 TRBJ2-7 TRBV25-1 -
CASSLRSGSRGGDTQYF TGTGCCAGCAGCTTACGGAGCGGGAGCCGAGGGGGAGATACGCAGTATTTT TRBD2 TRBJ2-3 TRBV13 once
CASSLSDREQYF TGTGCCAGCAGCTTAAGTGACCGGGAGCAGTACTTC - TRBJ2-7 TRBV13 -
CASSRPIETGGEKAFF TGTGCCAGCAGCCGTCCTATAGAGACAGGGGGCGAAAAAGCTTTCTTT TRBD1 TRBJ1-1 TRBV11-2 -
CASRLPQDQPQHF TGTGCCAGCAGGCTCCCACAGGATCAGCCCCAGCATTTT - TRBJ1-5 TRBV28 few
CASSFLLAGVNEQFF TGTGCCAGCAGTTTTCTCCTAGCGGGAGTTAATGAGCAGTTCTTC TRBD2 TRBJ2-1 TRBV27 few
CASSSSTVLNEQFF TGTGCCAGCAGTTCGTCAACGGTATTGAATGAGCAGTTCTTC - TRBJ2-1 TRBV28 -
CASSPLGGGVIYGYTF TGCGCCAGCAGCCCTCTTGGGGGGGGCGTGATTTATGGCTACACCTTC - TRBJ1-2 TRBV5-1 -
CASSEALRILNSGNTIYF TGTGCCAGCAGTGAAGCGCTTCGGATACTAAACTCTGGAAACACCATATATTTT - TRBJ1-3 TRBV6-1 once